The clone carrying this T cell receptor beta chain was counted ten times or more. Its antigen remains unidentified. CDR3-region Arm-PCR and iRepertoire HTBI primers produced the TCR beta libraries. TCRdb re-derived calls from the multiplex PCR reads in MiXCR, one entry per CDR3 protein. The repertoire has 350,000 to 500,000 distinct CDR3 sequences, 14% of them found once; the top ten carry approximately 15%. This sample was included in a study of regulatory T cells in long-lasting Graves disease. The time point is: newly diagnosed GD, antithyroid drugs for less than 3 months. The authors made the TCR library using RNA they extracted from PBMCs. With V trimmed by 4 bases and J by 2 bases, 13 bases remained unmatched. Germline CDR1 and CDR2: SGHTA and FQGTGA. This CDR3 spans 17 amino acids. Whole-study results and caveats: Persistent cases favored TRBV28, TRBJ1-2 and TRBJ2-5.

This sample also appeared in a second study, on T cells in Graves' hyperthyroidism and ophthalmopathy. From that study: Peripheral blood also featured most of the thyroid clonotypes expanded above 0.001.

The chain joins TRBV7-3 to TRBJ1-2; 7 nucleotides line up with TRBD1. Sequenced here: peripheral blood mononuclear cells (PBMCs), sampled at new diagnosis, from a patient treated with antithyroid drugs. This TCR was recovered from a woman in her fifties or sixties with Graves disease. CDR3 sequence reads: CASSYRQGRVLNYGYTF. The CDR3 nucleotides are TGTGCCAGCAGCTACCGACAGGGTCGCGTGTTGAACTATGGCTACACCTTC.